One T cell receptor beta chain is described in this entry. The data are from a study of blood T cell repertoires in COVID-19. Study in general: Sites across the United States, Italy and Spain contributed samples from acute and convalescent COVID-19. Sources were T cells, B-cell-depleted T cells, or PBMCs; the material itself was cDNA or gDNA.

The repertoire was sequenced with immunoSEQ multiplex PCR; TCRdb's copy has only in-frame clones and lacks some. The table lists 350,000 to 400,000 clones, about 86% of them singletons, with 7.1% in the top ten. There are 14 residues in the CDR3. Trimming cost V 4 bases and J 2 bases; bases outside gene matches: 5. Germline V CDR1 and CDR2: SGHRS, YFSETQ. Followed longitudinally, the Seattle patients had been enrolled during active infection. Material: peripheral blood. The rearrangement links TRBV5-1 to TRBJ2-7; 8 nucleotides align to TRBD1. This sequence was found in a woman aged 55-69 years with COVID-19, enrolled during active disease. The CDR3 nucleotides are TGCGCCAGCAGCGAAGGACAGGGCCCCTACGAGCAGTACTTC. This gives the protein CASSEGQGPYEQYF. The full variable domain, in which reference TRBV5-1 and TRBJ2-7 provide the parts outside the CDR3, is KAGVTQTPRYLIKTRGQQVTLSCSPISGHRSVSWYQQTPGQGLQFLFEYFSETQRNKGNFPGRFSGRQFSNSRSEMNVSTLELGDSALYLCASSEGQGPYEQYFGPGTRLTVT.